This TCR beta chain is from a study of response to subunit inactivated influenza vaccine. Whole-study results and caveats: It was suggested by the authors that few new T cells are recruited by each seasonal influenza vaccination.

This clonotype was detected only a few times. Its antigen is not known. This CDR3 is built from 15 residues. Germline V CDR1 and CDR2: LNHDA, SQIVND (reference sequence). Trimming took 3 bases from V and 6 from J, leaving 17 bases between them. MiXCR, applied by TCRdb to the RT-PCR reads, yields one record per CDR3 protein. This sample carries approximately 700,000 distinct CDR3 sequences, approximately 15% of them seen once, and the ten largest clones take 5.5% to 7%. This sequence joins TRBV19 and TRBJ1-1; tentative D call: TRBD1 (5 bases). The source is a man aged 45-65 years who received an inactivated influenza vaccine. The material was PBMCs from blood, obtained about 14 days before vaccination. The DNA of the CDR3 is TGTGCCAGTAGTATTTTATCCGACAGAGTTCCTGAAGCTTTCTTT. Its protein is CASSILSDRVPEAFF.